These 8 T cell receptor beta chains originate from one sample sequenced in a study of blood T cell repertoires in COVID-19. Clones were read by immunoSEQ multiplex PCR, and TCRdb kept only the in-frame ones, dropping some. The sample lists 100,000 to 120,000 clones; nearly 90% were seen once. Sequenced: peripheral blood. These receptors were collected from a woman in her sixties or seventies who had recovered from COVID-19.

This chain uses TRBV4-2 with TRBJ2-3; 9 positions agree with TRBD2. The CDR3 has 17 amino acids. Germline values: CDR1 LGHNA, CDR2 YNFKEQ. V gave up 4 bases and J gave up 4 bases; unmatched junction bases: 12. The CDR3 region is CASSLKGGGGAADTQYF. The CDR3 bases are TGTGCCAGCAGCCTCAAGGGAGGCGGGGGGGCCGCAGATACGCAGTATTTT.

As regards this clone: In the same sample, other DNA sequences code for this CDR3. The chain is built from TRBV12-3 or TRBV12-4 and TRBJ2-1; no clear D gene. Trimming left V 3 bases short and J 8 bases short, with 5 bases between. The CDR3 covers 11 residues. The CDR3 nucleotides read TGTGCCAGCAGTTTCCGGGATGAGCAGTTCTTC. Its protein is CASSFRDEQFF.

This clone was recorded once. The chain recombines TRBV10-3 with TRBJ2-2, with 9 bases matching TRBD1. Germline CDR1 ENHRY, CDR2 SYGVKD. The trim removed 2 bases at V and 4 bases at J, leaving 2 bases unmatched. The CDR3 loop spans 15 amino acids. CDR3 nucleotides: TGTGCCATCAGTGAGGGGACAGGGCGCACCGGGGAGCTGTTTTTT. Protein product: CAISEGTGRTGELFF.

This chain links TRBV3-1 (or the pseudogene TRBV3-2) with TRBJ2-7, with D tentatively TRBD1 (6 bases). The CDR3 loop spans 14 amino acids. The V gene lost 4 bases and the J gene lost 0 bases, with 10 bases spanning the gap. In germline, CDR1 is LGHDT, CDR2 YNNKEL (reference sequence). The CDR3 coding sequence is TGTGCCAGCAGCCGGCAGGGGTTCTCCTACGAGCAGTACTTC. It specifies CASSRQGFSYEQYF.

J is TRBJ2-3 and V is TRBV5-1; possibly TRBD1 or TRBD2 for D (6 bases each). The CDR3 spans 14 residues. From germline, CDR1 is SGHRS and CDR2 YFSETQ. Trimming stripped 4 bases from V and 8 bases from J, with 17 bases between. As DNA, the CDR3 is TGCGCCAGCAGCCTGGGGGCGGGAAGCGGTACGCAGTATTTT. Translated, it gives CASSLGAGSGTQYF.

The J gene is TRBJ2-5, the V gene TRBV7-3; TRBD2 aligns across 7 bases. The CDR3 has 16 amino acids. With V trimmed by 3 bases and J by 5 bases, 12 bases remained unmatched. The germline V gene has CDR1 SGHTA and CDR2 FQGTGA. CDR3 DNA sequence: TGTGCCAGCAGCTTGGGCGGGAGAACAGAAACCGAGACCCAGTACTTC. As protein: CASSLGGRTETETQYF.

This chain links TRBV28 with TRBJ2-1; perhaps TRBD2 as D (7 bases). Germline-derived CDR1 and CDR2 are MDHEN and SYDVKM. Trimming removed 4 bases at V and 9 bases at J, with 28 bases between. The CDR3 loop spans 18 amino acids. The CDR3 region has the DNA TGTGCCAGCAGTTCCGTGGTAGGGGGGGGCTCTTTCAGTGGTGAGCAGTTCTTC. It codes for CASSSVVGGGSFSGEQFF.

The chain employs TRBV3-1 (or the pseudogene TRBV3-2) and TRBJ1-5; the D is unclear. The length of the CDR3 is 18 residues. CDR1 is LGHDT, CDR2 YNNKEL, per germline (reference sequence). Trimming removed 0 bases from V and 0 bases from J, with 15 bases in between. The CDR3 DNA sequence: TGTGCCAGCAGCCAAGATAGGGATGGAGGCGGTAGCAATCAGCCCCAGCATTTT. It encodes CASSQDRDGGGSNQPQHF.